The 2 T cell receptor beta chains listed next were all sequenced from one sample in a study of blood T cells in healthy people across ages. The second PCR ran roughly 7 to 12 cycles with a sample-barcoded 5' primer and J-beta primers. TCRdb reprocessed the 5' RACE reads via MiXCR and lists one record per CDR3 protein. This sample has about 570,000 distinct CDR3 sequences, with about 25% found just once. Sequencing input: blood. The source is a woman in her 70s in good health.

Concerning this clonotype: It may be a read error: a sequence one base away is much more abundant. This chain uses TRBV10-3 with TRBJ1-3, with 7 bases identical to TRBD1. Germline V gives CDR1 ENHRY, CDR2 SYGVKD. The CDR3 is made up of 12 amino acids. The CDR3 DNA follows: TGTGTCATACAGGGGTCTGGAAACACCATATATTTT. This sequence encodes CVIQGSGNTIYF.

This clonotype was picked up a small number of times. The junction and the germline gene differ at one end; a read error may be behind it. J is TRBJ1-4 and V is TRBV12-5; possible D gene TRBD1, 5 bases. The CDR3 extends over 12 amino acids. Germline assignment: CDR1 LGHNT and CDR2 FRNRAP. CDR3 protein: CAGGLGVGRLFF. In nucleotides, the CDR3 is TGTGCTGGTGGTCTTGGAGTGGGACGTCTGTTTTTT.